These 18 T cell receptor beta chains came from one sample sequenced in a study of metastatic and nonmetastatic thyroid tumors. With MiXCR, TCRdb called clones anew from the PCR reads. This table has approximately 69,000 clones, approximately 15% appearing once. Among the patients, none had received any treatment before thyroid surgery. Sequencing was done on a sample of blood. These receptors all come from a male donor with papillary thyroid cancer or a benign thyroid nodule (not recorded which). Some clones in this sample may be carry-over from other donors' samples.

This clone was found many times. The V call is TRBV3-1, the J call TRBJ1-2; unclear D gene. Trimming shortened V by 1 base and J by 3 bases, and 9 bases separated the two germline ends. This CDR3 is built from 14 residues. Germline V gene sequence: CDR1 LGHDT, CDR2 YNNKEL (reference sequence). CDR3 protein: CASSQGVVDYGYTF. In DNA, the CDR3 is TGTGCCAGCAGCCAAGGGGTCGTGGACTATGGCTACACCTTC. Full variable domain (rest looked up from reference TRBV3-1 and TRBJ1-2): DTAVSQTPKYLVTQMGNDKSIKCEQNLGHDTMYWYKQDSKKFLKIMFSYNNKELIINETVPNRFSPKSPDKAHLNLHINSLELGDSAVYFCASSQGVVDYGYTFGSGTRLTVV.

The DNA of the CDR3 is TGCGCCAGCAGCTCGGTGACTAGTGGATACCAAGAGACCCAGTACTTC. Translating gives CASSSVTSGYQETQYF. The chain carries TRBV5-1 and TRBJ2-5, with a tentative D call TRBD2 (6 bases). The CDR3 sequence is 16 residues long. Germline loops: CDR1 SGHRS, CDR2 YFSETQ. The ends were cut back, 3 bases at V and 0 bases at J, with 15 bases in the middle.

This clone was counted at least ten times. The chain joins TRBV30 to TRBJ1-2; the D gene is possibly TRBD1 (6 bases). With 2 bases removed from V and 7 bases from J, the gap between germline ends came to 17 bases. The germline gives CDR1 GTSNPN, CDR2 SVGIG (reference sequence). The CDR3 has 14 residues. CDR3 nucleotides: TGTGCCTGGAGTTCAAACGCCAGGGGAGCTGGCTACACCTTC. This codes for CAWSSNARGAGYTF.

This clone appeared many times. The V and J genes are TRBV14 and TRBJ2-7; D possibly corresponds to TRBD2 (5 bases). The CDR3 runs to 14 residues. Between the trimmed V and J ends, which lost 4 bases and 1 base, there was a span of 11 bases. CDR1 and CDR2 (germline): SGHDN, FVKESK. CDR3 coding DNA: TGTGCCAGCAGCCTGGCCGGGATGTCCTACGAGCAGTACGTC. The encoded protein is CASSLAGMSYEQYV.

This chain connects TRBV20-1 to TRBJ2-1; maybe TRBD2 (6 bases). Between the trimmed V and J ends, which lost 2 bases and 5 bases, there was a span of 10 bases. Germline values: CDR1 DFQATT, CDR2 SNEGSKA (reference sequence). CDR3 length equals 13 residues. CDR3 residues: CSARLAYNNEQFF. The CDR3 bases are TGCAGTGCTAGACTAGCGTATAACAATGAGCAGTTCTTC.

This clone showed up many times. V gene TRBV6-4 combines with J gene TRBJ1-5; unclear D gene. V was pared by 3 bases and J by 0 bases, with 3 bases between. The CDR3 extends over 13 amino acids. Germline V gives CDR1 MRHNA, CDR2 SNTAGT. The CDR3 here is CASSESSNQPQHF. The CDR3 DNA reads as TGTGCCAGCAGTGAAAGTAGCAATCAGCCCCAGCATTTT.

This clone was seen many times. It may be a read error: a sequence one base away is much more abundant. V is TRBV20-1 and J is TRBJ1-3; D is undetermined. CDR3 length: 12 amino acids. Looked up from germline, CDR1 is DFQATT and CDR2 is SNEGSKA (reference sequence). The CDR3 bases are TGCAGTGCTAGGGGGTCTGGAAACACCATGTATTTT. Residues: CSARGSGNTMYF.

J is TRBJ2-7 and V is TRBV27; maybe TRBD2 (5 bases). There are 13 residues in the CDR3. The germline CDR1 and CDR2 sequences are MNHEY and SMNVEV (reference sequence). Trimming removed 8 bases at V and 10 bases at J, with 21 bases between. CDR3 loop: CASSPVLVSDQYF. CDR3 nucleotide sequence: TGTGCCAGCTCACCGGTACTAGTAAGCGATCAGTACTTC.

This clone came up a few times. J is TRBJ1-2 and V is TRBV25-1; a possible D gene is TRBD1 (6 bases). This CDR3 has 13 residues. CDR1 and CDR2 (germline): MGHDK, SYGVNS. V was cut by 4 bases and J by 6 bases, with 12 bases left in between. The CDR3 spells CASSGQGINGYTF. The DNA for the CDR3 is TGTGCCAGCAGTGGCCAGGGGATCAATGGCTACACCTTC.

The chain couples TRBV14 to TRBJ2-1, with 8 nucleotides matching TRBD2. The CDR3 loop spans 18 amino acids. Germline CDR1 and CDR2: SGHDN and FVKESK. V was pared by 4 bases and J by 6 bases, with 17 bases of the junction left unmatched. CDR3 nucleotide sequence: TGTGCCAGCAGCCTTAGGACTAGCTGGAGGATCGTCAGCAATGAGCAGTTCTTC. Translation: CASSLRTSWRIVSNEQFF.

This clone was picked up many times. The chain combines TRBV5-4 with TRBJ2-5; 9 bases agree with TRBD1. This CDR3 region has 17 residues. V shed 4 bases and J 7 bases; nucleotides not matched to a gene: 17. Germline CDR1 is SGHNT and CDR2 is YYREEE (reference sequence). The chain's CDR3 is CASSLHGGQGLGGTQYF. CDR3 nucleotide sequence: TGTGCCAGCAGCCTACATGGGGGACAGGGACTCGGCGGGACCCAGTACTTC.

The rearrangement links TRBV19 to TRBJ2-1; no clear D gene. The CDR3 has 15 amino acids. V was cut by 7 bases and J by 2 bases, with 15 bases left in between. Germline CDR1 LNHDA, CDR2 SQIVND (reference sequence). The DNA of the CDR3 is TGTGCCAGTACCCTCACCCCAGAGGCCTACAATGAGCAGTTCTTC. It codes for CASTLTPEAYNEQFF.

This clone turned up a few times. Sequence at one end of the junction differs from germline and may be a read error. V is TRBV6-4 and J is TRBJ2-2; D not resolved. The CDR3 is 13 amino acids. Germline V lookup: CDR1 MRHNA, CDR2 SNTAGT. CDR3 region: CDSSDNDTGELFF. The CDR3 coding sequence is TGTGACAGCAGTGACAACGACACCGGGGAGCTGTTTTTT.

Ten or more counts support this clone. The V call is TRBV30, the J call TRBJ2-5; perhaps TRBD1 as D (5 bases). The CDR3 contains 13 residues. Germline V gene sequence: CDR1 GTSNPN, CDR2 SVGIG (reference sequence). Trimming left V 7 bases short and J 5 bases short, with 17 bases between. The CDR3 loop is CAYTRTRVETQYF. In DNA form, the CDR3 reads TGTGCCTACACCCGGACCAGGGTGGAGACCCAGTACTTC.

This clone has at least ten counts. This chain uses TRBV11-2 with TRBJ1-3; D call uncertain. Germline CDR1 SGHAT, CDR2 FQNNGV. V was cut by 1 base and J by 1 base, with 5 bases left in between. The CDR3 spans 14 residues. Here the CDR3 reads CASSLVASGNTIYF. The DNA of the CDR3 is TGTGCCAGCAGCTTAGTGGCGTCTGGAAACACCATATATTTT.

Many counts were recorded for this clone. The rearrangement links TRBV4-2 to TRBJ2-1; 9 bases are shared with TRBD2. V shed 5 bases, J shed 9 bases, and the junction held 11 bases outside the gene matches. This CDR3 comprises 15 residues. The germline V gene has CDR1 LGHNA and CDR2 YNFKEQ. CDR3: CASSDPGTSSGEQFF. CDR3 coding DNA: TGTGCCAGCAGCGATCCCGGGACTAGCTCGGGTGAGCAGTTCTTC.

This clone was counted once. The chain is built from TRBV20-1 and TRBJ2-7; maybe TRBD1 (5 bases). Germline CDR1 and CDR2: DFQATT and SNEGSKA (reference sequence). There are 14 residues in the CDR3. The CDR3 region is CSARQGPDTYDQYV. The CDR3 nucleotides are TGCAGTGCTAGACAGGGCCCCGATACCTACGATCAGTACGTC.

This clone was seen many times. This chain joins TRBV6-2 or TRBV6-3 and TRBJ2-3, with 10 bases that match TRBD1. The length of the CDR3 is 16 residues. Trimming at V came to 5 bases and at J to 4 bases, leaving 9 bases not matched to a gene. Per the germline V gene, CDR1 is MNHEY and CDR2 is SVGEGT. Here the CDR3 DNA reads TGTGCCAGCAGTCACACTCCGGGACAGGGGTCAGATACGCAGTATTTT. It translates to CASSHTPGQGSDTQYF.